Listed below are T cell receptor beta chains from one sample, sequenced in a study of T cell changes during pregnancy in multiple sclerosis. Clones were sequenced by immunoSEQ multiplex PCR, and TCRdb holds only the in-frame ones, with some missing. The sample includes 43,000 or so clones, over 90% of them seen just once. The sample in question was peripheral blood, obtained in the third trimester of pregnancy. Receptors originate from a female donor with multiple sclerosis, enrolled in a pregnancy study. The CDR3 runs from the conserved cysteine through the conserved F or W. A D gene is named only where the DNA matches it firmly. Size is stated for part of the rows, as once, few or many counts, or as a class when the clone is expanded.

abundance | d_gene | j_gene | v_gene | CDR3nt | CDR3aa
few | - | TRBJ1-1 | TRBV6-5 | TGTGCCACTCGGCCCCCACAGGGTTGGGTCACTGAAGCTTTCTTT | CATRPPQGWVTEAFF
- | - | TRBJ2-1 | TRBV19 | TGTGCCAGTAGTATAGTTGCGGCCCCCTACAATGAGCAGTTCTTC | CASSIVAAPYNEQFF
- | - | TRBJ2-7 | TRBV21-1 | TGTGCCAGCAGCAACCCCGGGGGGGAATACGAGCAGTACTTC | CASSNPGGEYEQYF
- | TRBD1 | TRBJ2-6 | TRBV30 | TGTGCCTGGAGTAAGACCTCCGGGACAGTTACCTTAGGGGCCAACGTCCTGACTTTC | CAWSKTSGTVTLGANVLTF
few | TRBD2 | TRBJ2-3 | TRBV6-4 | TGTGCCAGCAGTCCCCTAGCGGGAGCCACAGATACGCAGTATTTT | CASSPLAGATDTQYF
- | - | TRBJ2-1 | TRBV7-9 | TGTGCCAGCACCGGCGGACTTATTTACAATGAGCAGTTCTTC | CASTGGLIYNEQFF
- | TRBD2 | TRBJ2-7 | TRBV28 | TGTGCCAGCAGTCCCCTGCGGGAGGCCCCCCTCGAGCAGTACTTC | CASSPLREAPLEQYF
- | - | TRBJ2-7 | TRBV11-2 | TGTGCCAGCAGCTTAGAACGTAGTTTTTACGAGCAGTACTTC | CASSLERSFYEQYF
- | TRBD1 | TRBJ2-7 | TRBV28 | TGTGCCAGCAGTGCACAGGGGTGGTCCTACGAGCAGTACTTC | CASSAQGWSYEQYF
- | - | TRBJ1-2 | TRBV15 | TGTGCCACCAGCAGAGTCCCACAAACCAACTATGGCTACACCTTC | CATSRVPQTNYGYTF
- | - | TRBJ2-3 | TRBV5-4 | TGTGCCAGCAGCTGGGGAGATAGCACAGATACGCAGTATTTT | CASSWGDSTDTQYF
- | TRBD2 | TRBJ2-2 | TRBV7-2 | TGTGCCAGCAGCTTAGTAGCACTAGCGCCAGATAACACCGGGGAGCTGTTTTTT | CASSLVALAPDNTGELFF
- | TRBD1 | TRBJ2-1 | TRBV27 | TGTGCCAGCCGCTCATACACAGGGGGAGCCTACAATGAGCAGTTCTTC | CASRSYTGGAYNEQFF
- | TRBD2 | TRBJ2-7 | TRBV4-2 | TGTGCCAGCAGCCAAGAGGGGAGCGGGAGGGATTACGAGCAGTACTTC | CASSQEGSGRDYEQYF
- | TRBD1 | TRBJ2-3 | TRBV6-1 | TGTGCCAGCAGTGAAATCCAGGGGGCCACAGATACGCAGTATTTT | CASSEIQGATDTQYF
- | TRBD2 | TRBJ2-2 | TRBV9 | TGTGCCAGCAGCGTAGGGGGGAGGGCGGGAGATTTCACCGGGGAGCTGTTTTTT | CASSVGGRAGDFTGELFF
- | TRBD2 | TRBJ2-3 | TRBV7-6 | TGTGCCAGCAGCTTCCTTGGGAGGCTAGCGGGAGGTACAGATACGCAGTATTTT | CASSFLGRLAGGTDTQYF
- | TRBD2 | TRBJ2-1 | TRBV27 | TGTGCCAGCAGTTTATCCCGGCTAGCGGGAGTTGGGGACAATGAGCAGTTCTTC | CASSLSRLAGVGDNEQFF
- | - | TRBJ2-7 | TRBV29-1 | TGCAGCGTACGGGTCTCCTACGAGCAGTACTTC | CSVRVSYEQYF
- | TRBD1 | TRBJ2-1 | TRBV10-3 | TGTGCCATCAGAGGACAGGGTGAAAATGAGCAGTTCTTC | CAIRGQGENEQFF
- | - | TRBJ2-5 | TRBV4-2 | TGTGCCAGCAGCCAAGAATTTACAGGGACAGAGACCCAGTACTTC | CASSQEFTGTETQYF
- | TRBD2 | TRBJ2-1 | TRBV6-4 | TGTGCCAGCAGTGACTCGGGCGGGAGTTCCTACAATGAGCAGTTCTTC | CASSDSGGSSYNEQFF
once | TRBD2 | TRBJ2-5 | TRBV6-5 | TGTGCCAGCACCCCTGAGGGACTAGGGGAGACCCAGTACTTC | CASTPEGLGETQYF
- | TRBD2 | TRBJ2-1 | TRBV6-1 | TGTGCCAGCAGTGAACTAGCGGTCGCCTACAATGAGCAGTTCTTC | CASSELAVAYNEQFF
- | TRBD2 | TRBJ2-7 | TRBV28 | TGTGCCAGCAGCGGGGGGGGTATGGTAGCCTACGAGCAGTACTTC | CASSGGGMVAYEQYF